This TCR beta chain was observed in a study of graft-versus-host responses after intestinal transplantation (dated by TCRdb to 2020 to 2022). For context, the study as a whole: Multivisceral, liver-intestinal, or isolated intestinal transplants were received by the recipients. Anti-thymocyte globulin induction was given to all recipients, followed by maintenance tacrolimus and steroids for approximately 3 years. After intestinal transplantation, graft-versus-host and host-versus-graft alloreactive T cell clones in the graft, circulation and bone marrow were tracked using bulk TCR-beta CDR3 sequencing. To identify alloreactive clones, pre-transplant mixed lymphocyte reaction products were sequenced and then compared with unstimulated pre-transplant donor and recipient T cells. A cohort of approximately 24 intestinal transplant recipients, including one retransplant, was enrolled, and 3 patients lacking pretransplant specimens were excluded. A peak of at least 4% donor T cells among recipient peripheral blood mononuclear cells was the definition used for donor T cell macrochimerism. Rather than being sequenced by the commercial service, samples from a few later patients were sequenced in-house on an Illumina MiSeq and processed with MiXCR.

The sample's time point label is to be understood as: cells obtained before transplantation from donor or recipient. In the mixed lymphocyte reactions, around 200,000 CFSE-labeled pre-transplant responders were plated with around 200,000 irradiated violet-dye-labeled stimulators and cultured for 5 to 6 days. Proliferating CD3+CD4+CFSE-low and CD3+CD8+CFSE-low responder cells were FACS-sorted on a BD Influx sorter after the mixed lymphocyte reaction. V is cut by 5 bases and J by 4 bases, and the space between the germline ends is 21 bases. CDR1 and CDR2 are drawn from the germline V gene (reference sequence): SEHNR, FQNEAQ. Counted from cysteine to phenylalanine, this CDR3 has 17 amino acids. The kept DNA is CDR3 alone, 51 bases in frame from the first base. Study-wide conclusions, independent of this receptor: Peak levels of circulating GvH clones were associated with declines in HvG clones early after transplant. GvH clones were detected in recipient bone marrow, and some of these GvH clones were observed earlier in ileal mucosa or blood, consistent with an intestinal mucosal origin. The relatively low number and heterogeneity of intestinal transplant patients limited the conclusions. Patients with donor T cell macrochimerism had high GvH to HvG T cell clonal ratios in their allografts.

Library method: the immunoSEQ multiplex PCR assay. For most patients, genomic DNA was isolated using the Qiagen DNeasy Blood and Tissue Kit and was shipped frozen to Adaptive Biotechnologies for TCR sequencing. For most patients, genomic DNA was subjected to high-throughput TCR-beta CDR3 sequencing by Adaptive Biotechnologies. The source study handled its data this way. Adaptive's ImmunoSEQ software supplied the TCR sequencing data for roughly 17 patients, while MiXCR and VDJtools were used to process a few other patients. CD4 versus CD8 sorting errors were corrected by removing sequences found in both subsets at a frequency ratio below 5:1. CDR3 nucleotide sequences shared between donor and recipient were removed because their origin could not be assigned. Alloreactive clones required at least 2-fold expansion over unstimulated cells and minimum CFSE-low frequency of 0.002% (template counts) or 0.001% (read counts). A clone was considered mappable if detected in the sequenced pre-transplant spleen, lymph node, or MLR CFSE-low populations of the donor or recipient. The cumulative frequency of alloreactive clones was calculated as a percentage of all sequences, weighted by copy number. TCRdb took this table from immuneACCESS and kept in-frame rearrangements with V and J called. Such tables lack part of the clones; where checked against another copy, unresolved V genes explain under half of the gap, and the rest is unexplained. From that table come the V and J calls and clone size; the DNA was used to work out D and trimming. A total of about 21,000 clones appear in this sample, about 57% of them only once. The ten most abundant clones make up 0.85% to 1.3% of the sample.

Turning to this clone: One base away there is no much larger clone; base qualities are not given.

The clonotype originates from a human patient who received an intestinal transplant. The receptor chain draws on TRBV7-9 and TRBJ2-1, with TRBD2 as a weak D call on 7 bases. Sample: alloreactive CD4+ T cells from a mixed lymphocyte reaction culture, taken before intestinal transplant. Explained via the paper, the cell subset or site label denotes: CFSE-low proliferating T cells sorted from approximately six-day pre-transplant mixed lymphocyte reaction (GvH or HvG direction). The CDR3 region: CASSPGAGVKGYNEQFF. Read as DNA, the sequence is TGTGCCAGCAGCCCGGGGGCGGGAGTAAAAGGGTACAATGAGCAGTTCTTC.